What follows is one TCR beta chain and its context. This sample was included in a study of blood T cell repertoires in COVID-19. At the level of the study: COVID-19 samples from acute and convalescent phases originated in the United States, Italy and Spain. In each case, the material was cDNA or gDNA derived from T cells, B-cell-depleted T cells, or PBMCs.

The germline CDR1 and CDR2 sequences are LNHDA and SQIVND (reference sequence). The ends lost 7 bases at V and 5 bases at J; junction bases unmatched: 5. The CDR3 length is 14 residues. Sequencing was performed with immunoSEQ multiplex PCR; in TCRdb, only in-frame clones are kept and a portion is missing. The table shows over 100,000 clones, with 85% occurring only once. This sequence originates from an elderly man with acute or convalescent COVID-19. The sample taken for sequencing was peripheral blood. The chain uses TRBV19 and TRBJ2-1, with 10 bases that match TRBD2. CDR3 sequence reads: CASILAGANNEQFF. CDR3 DNA: TGTGCCAGTATCCTAGCGGGAGCCAACAATGAGCAGTTCTTC.